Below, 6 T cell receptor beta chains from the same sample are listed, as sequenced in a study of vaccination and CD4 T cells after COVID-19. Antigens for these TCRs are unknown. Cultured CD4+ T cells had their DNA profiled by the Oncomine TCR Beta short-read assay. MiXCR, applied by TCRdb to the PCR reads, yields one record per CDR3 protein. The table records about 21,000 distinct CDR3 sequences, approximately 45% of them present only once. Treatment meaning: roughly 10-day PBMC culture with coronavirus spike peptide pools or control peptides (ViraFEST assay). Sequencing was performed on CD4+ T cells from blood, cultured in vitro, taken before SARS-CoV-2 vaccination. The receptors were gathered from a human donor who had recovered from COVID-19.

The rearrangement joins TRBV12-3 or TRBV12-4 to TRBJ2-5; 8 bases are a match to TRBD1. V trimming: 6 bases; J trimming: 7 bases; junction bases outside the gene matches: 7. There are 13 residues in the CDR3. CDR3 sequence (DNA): TGTGCCAGCAGGATGGACAGGGCGGTGACCCAGTACTTC. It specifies CASRMDRAVTQYF.

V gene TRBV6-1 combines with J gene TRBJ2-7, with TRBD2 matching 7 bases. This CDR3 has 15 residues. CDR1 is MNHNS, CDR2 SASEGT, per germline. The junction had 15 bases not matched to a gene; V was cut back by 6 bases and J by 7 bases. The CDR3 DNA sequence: TGTGCCAGCAGACCTACCTTTGGGGGGGGTTATGAGCAGTACTTC. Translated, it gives CASRPTFGGGYEQYF.

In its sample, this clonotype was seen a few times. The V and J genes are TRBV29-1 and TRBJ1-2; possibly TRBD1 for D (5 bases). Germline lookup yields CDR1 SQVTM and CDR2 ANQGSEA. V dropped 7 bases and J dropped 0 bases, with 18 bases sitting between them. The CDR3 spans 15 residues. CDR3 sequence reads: CSADLDSAANYGYTF. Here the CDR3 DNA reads TGCAGCGCCGACCTCGACAGTGCAGCTAACTATGGCTACACCTTC.

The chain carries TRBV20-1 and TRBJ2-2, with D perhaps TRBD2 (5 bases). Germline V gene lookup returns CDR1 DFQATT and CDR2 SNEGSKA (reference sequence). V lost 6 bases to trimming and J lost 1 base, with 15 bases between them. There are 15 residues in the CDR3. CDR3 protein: CSAPDRGRNTGELFF. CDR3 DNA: TGCAGTGCCCCAGACCGTGGGAGGAACACCGGGGAGCTGTTTTTT.

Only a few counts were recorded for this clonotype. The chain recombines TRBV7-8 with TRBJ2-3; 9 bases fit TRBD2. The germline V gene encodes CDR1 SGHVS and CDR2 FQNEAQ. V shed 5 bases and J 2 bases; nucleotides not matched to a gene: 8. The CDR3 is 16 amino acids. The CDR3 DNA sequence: TGTGCCAGCAGCCCCCGACTAGCGGAATCCACAGATACGCAGTATTTT. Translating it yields CASSPRLAESTDTQYF.

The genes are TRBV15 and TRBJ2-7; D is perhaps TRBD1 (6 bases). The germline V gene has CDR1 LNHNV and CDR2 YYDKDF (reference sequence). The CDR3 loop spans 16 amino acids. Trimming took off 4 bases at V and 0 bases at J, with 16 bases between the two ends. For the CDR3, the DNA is TGTGCCACCAGCATCCACCAGACAGGAGGCTCCTACGAGCAGTACTTC. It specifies CATSIHQTGGSYEQYF.